This T cell receptor (beta chain) originates from a study of blood T cells in healthy people across ages. Combining a sample-barcoded 5' primer with a J-beta primer mix, a second PCR ran for roughly 6 to 12 cycles. One entry per CDR3 protein results from TCRdb running MiXCR on the 5' RACE reads. The table records 650,000 to 800,000 distinct CDR3 sequences, 40% to 50% of them present only once. The germline CDR1 and CDR2 sequences are SGHTA and FQGNSA. CDR3 length: 16 amino acids. The V gene lost 5 bases and the J gene lost 0 bases, with 11 bases spanning the gap. The receptor was isolated from a man aged 55 to 69 in good health. The sample comprised blood. The rearrangement uses TRBV7-2 and TRBJ2-6; D may be TRBD1 (5 bases). The CDR3 DNA is TGTGCCAGCAGCGTTGACAGACCCTCTGGGGCCAACGTCCTGACTTTC. Protein sequence: CASSVDRPSGANVLTF.